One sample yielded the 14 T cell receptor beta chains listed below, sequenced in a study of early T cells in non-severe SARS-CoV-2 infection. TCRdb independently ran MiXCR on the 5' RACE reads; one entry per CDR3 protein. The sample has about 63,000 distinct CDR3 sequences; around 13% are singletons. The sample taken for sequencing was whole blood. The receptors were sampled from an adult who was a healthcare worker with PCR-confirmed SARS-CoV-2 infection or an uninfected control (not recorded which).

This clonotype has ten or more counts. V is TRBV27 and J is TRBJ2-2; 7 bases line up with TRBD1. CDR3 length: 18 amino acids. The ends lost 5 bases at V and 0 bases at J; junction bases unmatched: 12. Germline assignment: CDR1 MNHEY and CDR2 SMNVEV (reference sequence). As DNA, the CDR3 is TGTGCCAGCAGTCCCCGACAGGGACCGTTCGCGAACACCGGGGAGCTGTTTTTT. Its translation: CASSPRQGPFANTGELFF.

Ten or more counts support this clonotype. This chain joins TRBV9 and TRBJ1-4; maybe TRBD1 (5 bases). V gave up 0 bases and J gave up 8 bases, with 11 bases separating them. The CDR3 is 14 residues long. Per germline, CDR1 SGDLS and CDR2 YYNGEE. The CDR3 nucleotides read TGTGCCAGCAGCGTAGACGGGACGGGGGAAAAACTGTTTTTT. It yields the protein CASSVDGTGEKLFF.

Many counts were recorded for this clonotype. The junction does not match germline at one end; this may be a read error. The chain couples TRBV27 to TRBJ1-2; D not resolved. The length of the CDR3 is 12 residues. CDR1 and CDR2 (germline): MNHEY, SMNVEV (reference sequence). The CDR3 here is CASSSGNYGYTF. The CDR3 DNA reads TGTGCCAGTAGTTCCGGGAATTATGGCTACACCTTC.

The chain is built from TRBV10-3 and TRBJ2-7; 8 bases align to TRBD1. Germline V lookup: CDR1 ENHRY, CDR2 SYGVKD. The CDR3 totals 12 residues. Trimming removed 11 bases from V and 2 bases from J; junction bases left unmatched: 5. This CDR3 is CASGQGPYEQYF. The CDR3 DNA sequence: TGTGCCTCCGGACAGGGCCCCTACGAGCAGTACTTC.

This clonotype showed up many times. The CDR3 nucleotides are TGTGCCAGCAGCCAAGAGGGTCAGGGGGTGGACTATGGCTACACCTTC. Its translation is CASSQEGQGVDYGYTF. V is TRBV4-2 and J is TRBJ1-2, with 7 bases lining up with TRBD1. The CDR3 loop spans 16 amino acids. The germline gives CDR1 LGHNA, CDR2 YNFKEQ. Trimming cost V 0 bases and J 3 bases; bases outside gene matches: 7.

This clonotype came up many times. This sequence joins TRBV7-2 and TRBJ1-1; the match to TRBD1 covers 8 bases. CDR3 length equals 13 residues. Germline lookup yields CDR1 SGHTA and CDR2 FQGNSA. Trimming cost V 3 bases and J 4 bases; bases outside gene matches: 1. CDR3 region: CASSFGQGTEAFF. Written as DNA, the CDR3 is TGTGCCAGCAGCTTTGGACAGGGCACTGAAGCTTTCTTT.

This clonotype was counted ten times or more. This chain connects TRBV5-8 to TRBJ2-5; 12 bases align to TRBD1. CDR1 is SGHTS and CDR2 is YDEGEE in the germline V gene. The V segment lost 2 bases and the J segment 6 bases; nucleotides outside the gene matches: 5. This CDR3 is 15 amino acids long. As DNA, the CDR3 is TGTGCCAGCAGCTTCTGGGGACAGGGGGCGAAGACCCAGTACTTC. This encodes CASSFWGQGAKTQYF.

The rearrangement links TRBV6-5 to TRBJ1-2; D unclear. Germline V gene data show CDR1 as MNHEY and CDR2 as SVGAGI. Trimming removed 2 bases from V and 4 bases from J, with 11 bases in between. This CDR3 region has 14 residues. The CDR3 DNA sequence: TGTGCCAGCAGTTACCGTCCGGTTGTCTATGGCTACACCTTC. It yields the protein CASSYRPVVYGYTF.

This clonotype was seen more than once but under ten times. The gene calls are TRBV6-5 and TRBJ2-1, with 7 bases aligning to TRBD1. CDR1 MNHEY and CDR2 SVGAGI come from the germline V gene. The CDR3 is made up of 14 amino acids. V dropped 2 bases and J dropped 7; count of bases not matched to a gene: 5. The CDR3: CASSYRQGRNEQFF. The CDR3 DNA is TGTGCCAGCAGTTACAGACAGGGTCGGAATGAGCAGTTCTTC.

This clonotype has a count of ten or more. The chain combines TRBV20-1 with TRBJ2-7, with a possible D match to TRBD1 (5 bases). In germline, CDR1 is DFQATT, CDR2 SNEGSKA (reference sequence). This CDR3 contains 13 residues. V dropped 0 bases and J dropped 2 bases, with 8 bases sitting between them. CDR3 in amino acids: CSARDGRAYEQYF. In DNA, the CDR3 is TGCAGTGCTAGAGATGGCAGGGCCTACGAGCAGTACTTC.

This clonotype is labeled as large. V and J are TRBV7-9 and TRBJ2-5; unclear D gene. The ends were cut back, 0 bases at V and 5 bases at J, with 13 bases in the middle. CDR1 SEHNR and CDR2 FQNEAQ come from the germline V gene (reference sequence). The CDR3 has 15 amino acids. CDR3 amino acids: CASSLAQPAVETQYF. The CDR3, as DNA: TGTGCCAGCAGCTTAGCTCAGCCTGCCGTTGAGACCCAGTACTTC.

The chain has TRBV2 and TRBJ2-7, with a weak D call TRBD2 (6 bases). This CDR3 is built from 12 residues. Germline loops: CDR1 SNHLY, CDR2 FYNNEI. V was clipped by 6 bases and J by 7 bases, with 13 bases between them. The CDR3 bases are TGTGCCAGCAGGGGGGACTCCGGGGAGCAGTACTTC. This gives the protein CASRGDSGEQYF.

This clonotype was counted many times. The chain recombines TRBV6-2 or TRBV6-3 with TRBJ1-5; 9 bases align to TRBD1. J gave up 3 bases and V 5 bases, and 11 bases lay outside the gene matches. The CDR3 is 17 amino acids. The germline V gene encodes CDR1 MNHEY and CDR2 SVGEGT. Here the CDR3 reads CASSNRDRVKINQPQHF. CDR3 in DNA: TGTGCCAGCAGTAACCGGGACAGGGTGAAAATCAATCAGCCCCAGCATTTT.

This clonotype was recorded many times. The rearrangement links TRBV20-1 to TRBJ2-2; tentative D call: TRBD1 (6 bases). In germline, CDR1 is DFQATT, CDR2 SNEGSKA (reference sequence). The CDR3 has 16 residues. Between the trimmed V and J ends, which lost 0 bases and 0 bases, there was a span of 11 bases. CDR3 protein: CSAREPGHPNTGELFF. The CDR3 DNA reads TGCAGTGCTAGAGAGCCGGGACACCCGAACACCGGGGAGCTGTTTTTT.